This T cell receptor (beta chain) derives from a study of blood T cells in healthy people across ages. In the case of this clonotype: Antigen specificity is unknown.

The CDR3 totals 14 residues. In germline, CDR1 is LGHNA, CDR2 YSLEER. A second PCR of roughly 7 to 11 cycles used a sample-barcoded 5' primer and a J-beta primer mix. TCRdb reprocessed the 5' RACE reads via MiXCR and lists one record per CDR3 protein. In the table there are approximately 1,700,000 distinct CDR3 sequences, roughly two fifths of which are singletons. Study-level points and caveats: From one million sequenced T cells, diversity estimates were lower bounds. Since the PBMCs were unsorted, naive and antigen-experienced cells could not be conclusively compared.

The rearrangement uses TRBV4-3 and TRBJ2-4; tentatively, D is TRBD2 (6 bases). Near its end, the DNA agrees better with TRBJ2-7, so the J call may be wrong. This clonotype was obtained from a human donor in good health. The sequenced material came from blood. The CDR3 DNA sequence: TGCGCCAGCAGCCCGGGAGCTCCGGGGGACGAGCAGTACTTC. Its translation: CASSPGAPGDEQYF.